This T cell receptor beta chain was captured by sequencing in a study of blood T cell repertoires in COVID-19. Only in-frame clones appear in the TCRdb table, and some are missing; sequencing was by immunoSEQ multiplex PCR. This sample yields approximately 250,000 clones, of which 90% are seen a single time; approximately 4% belongs to the top ten. Germline V lookup: CDR1 MNHEY, CDR2 SMNVEV (reference sequence). There are 15 residues in the CDR3. V lost 5 bases to trimming and J lost 3 bases, with 14 bases between them. The sequenced sample was PBMCs or T cells enriched from blood (not recorded which). This TCR was recovered from a woman younger than 45 with acute COVID-19. The chain is built from TRBV27 and TRBJ2-1; maybe TRBD2 (5 bases). Here the CDR3 reads CASSLGSKGYNEQFF. DNA for the CDR3: TGTGCCAGCAGTCTAGGGAGTAAAGGCTACAATGAGCAGTTCTTC.